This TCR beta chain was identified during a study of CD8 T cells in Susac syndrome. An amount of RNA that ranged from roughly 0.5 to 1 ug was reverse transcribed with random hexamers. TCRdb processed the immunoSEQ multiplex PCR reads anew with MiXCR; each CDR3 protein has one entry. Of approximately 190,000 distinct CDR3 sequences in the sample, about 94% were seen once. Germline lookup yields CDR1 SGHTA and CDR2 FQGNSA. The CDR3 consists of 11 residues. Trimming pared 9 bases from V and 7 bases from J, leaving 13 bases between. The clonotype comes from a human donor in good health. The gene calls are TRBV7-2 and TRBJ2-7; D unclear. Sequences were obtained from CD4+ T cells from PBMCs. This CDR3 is CASKWQSEQYF. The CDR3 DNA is TGTGCCAGTAAGTGGCAGTCAGAGCAGTACTTC.